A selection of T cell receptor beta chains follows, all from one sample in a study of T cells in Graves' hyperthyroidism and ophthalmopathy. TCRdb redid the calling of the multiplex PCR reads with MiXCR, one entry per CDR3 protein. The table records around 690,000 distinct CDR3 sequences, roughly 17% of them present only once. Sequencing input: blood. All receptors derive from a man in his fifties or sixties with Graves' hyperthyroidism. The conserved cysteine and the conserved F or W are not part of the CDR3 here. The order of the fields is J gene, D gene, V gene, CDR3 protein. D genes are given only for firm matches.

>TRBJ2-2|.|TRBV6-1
ASRRETGELF
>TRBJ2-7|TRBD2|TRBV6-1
ASSEIELADSYEQY
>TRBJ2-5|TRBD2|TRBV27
ASSVQYGKTSGTKETQY
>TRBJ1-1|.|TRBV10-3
AITTAPDTEAF
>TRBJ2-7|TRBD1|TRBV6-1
ASSEWGSGTGPPRQY
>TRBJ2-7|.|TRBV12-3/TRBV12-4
ASSLSRRSSSEQY
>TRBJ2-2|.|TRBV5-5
ASSLGLGANTGELF
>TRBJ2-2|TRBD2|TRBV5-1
ASSRSGSGTGELF
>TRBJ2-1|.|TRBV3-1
ASSQARVGEQF
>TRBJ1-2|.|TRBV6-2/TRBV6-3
ASSYQGPKEGYT
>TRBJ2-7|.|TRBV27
ASSLGQGPLEQY
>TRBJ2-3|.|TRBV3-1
ASSQGEFVRTDTQY
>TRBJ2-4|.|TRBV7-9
ASSPPAGLNIQY
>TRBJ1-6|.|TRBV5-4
ASSLDGPQALH
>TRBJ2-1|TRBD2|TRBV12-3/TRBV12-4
ASSLTRTSDPYNEQF
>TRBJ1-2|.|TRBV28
ASSLSPGAGFGYT
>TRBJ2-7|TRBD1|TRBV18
ASSPPESGGDEQY
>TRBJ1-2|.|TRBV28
ASSPSLGGNYGYT
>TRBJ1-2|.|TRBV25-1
ASSEWRGDAEGYT
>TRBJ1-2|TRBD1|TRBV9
ASSVTDRGLGYT
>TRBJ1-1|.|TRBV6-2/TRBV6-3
ASSYSLGAMNTEAF
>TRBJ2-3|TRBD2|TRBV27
ASSPPSGATPLEQY
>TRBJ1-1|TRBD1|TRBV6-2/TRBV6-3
ASSPRDSRTEAF
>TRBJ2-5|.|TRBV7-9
ASSLVGRQETQY
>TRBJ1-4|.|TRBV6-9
ASSYPRGLEKLF
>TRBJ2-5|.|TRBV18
ASSPAGGWGQETQY
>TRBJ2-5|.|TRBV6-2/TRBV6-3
ASRVRGGIETQY
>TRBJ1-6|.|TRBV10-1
ASSGFVDSPLH